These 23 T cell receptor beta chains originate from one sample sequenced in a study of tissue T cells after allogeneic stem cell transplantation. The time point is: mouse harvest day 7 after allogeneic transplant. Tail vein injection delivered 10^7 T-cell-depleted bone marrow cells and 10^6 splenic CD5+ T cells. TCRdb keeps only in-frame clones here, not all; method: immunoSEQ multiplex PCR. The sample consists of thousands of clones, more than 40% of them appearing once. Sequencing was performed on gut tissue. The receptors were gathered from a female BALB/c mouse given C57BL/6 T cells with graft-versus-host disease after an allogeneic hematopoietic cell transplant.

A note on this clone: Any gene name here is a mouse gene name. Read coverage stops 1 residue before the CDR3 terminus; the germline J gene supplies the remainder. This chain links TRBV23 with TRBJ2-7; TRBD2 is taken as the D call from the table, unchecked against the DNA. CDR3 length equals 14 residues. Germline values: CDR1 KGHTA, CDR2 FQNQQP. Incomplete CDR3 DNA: TGCTCCAGCAGTCAATCACTGGGGTCATATGAACAGTAC. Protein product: CSSSQSLGSYEQY. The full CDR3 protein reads CSSSQSLGSYEQYF.

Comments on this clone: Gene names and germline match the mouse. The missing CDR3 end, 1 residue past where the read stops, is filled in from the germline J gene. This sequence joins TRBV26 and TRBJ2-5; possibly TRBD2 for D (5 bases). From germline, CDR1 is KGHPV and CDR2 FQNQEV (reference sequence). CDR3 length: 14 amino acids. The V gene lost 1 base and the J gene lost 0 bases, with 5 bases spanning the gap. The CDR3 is CASSLLGNQDTQYF. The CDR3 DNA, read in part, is TGTGCCAGCAGTCTGTTGGGGAACCAAGACACCCAGTAC. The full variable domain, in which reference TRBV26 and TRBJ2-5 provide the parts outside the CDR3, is NSKVIQTPRYLVKGQGQKAKMRCIPEKGHPVVFWYQQNKNNEFKFLINFQNQEVLQQIDMTEKRFSAECPSNSPCSLEIQSSEAGDSALYLCASSLLGNQDTQYFGPGTRLLVL.

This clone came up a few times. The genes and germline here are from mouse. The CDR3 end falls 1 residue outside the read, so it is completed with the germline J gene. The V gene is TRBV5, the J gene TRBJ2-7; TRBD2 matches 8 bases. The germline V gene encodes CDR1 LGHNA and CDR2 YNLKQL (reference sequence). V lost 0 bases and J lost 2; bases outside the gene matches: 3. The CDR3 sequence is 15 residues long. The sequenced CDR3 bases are TGTGCCAGCAGCCAAGACCGGGGGGGGCCCTATGAACAGTAC. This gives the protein CASSQDRGGPYEQY. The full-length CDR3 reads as CASSQDRGGPYEQYF.

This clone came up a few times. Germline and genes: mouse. Here the CDR3 reads CASSSTGASAETLYF. The DNA read from the CDR3 is TGTGCCAGCAGCTCGACTGGGGCTAGTGCAGAAACGCTGTAT. V gene TRBV3 combines with J gene TRBJ2-3, with TRBD2 matching over 8 bases. The CDR3 end falls 1 residue outside the read, so it is completed with the germline J gene. Germline V gives CDR1 SNHLY, CDR2 FYNGKV (reference sequence). There are 15 residues in the CDR3. The V gene end was trimmed by 4 bases and the J gene end by 0 bases; junction bases not matched to a gene: 3.

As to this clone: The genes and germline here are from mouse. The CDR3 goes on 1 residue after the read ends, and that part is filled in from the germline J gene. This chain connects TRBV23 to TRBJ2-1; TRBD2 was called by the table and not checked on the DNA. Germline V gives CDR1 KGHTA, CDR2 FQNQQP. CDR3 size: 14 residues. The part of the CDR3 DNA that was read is TGCTCCAGCAGAGACTGGGGGATTTATGCTGAGCAGTTC. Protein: CSSRDWGIYAEQF. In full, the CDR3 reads CSSRDWGIYAEQFF.

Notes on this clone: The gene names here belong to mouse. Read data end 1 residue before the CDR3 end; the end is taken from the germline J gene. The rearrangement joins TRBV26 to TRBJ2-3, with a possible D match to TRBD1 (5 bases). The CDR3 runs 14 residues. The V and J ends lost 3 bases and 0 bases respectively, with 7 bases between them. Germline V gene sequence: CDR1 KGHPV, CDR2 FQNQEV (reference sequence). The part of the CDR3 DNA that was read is TGTGCCAGCAGTCTAGACAGTAGTGCAGAAACGCTGTAT. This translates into CASSLDSSAETLY. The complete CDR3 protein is CASSLDSSAETLYF.

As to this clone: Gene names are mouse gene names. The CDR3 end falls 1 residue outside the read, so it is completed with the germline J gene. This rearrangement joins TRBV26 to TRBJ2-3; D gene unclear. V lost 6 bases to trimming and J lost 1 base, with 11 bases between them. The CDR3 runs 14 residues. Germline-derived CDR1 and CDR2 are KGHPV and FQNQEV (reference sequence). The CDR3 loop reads CASSLSAGAETLYF. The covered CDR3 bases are TGTGCCAGCAGCCTCTCGGCAGGTGCAGAAACGCTGTAT.

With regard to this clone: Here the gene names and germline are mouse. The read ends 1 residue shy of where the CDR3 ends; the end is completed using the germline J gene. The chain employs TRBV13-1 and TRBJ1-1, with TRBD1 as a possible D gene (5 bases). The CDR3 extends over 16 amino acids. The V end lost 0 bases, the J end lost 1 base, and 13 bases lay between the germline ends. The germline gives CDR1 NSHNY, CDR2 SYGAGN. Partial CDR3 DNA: TGTGCCAGCAGTGATGCGGGCAGGGCGGGGAACACAGAAGTCTTC. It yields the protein CASSDAGRAGNTEVF. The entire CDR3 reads CASSDAGRAGNTEVFF.

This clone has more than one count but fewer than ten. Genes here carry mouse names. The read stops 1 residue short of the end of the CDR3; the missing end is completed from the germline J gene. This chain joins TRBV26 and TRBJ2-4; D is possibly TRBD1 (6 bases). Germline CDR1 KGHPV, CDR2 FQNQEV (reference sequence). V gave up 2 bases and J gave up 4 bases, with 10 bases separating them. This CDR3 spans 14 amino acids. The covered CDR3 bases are TGTGCCAGCAGTCTGAGTACAGGGAAAAACACCTTGTAC. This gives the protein CASSLSTGKNTLY. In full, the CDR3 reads CASSLSTGKNTLYF.

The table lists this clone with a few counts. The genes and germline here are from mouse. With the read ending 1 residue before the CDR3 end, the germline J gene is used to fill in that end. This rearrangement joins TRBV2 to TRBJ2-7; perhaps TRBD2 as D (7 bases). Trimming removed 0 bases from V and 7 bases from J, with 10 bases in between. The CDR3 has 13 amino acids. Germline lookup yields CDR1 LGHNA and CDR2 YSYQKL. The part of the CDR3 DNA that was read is TGTGCCAGCAGCCAAGACGGGGGGCGGGAACAGTAC. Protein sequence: CASSQDGGREQY. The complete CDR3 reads CASSQDGGREQYF.

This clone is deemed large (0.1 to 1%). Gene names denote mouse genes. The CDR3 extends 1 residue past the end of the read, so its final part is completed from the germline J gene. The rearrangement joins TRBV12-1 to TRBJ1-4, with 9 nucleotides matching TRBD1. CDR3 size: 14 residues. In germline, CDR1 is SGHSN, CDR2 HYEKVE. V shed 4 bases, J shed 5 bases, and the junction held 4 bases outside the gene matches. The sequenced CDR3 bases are TGTGCCAGCTCCCTGGGACAGGGAAACGAAAGATTATTT. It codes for CASSLGQGNERLF. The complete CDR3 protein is CASSLGQGNERLFF. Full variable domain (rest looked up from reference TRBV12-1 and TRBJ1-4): DSGVVQSPRHIIKEKGGRSVLTCIPISGHSNVVWYQQTLGKELKFLIQHYEKVERDKGFLPSRFSVQQFDDYHSEMNMSALELEDSAMYFCASSLGQGNERLFFGHGTKLSVL.

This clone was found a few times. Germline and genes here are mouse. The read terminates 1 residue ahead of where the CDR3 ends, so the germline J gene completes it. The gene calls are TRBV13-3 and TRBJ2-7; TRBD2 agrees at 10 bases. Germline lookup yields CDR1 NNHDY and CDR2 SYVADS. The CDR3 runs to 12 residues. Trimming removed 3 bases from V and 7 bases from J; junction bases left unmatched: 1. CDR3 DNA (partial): TGTGCCAGCAGTGGACTGGGGGGCGAACAGTAC. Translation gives CASSGLGGEQY. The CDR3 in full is CASSGLGGEQYF.

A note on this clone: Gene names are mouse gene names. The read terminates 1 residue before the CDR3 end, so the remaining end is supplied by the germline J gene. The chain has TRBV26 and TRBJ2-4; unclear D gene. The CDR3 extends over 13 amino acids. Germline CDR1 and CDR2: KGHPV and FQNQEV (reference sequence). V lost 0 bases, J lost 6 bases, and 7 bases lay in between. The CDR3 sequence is CASSLSTGNTLYF. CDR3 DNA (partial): TGTGCCAGCAGTCTGTCGACGGGGAACACCTTGTAC.

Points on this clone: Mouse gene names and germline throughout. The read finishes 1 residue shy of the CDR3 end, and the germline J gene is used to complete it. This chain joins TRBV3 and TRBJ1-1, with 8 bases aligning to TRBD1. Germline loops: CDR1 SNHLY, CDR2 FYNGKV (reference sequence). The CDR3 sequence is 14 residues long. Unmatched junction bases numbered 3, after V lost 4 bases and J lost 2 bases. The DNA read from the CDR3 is TGTGCCAGCAGCTGGACAGGGAGTAACACAGAAGTCTTC. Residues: CASSWTGSNTEVF. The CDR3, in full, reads CASSWTGSNTEVFF.

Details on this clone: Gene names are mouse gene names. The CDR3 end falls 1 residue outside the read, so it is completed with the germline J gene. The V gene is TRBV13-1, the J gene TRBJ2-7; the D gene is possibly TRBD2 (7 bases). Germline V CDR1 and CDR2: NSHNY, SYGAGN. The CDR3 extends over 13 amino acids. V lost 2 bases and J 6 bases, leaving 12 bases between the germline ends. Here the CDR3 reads CASSEGGGSEQYF. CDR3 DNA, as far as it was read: TGTGCCAGCAGTGAAGGGGGGGGGTCTGAACAGTAC.

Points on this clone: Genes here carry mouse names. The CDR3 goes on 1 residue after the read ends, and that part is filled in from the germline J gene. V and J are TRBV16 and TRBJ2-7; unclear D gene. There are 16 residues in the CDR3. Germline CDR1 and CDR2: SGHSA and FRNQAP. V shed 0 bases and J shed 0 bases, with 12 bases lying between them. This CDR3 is CASSLDRARPSYEQYF. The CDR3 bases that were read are TGTGCAAGCAGCTTAGATAGGGCCAGACCCTCCTATGAACAGTAC.

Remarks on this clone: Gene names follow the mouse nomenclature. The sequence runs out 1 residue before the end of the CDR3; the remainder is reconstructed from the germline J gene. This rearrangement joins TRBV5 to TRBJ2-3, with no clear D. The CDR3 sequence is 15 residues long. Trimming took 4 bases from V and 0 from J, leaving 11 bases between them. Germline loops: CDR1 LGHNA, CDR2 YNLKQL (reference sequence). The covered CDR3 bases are TGTGCCAGCAGCCTCAGACATTCTAGTGCAGAAACGCTGTAT. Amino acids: CASSLRHSSAETLY. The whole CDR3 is CASSLRHSSAETLYF.

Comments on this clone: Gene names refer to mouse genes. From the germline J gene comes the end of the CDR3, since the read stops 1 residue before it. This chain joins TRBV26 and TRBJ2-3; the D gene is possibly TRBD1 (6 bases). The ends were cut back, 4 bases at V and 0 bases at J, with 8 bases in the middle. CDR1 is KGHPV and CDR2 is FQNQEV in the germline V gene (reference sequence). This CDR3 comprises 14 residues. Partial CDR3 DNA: TGTGCCAGCAGTCCGGGACAAAGTGCAGAAACGCTGTAT. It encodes CASSPGQSAETLY. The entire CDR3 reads CASSPGQSAETLYF.

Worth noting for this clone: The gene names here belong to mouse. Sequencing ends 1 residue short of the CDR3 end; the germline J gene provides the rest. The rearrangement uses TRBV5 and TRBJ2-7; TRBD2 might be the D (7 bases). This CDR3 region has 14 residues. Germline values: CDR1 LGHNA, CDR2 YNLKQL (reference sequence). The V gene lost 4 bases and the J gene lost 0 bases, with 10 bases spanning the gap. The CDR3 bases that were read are TGTGCCAGCAGCCGAGGGGGGGACTCCTATGAACAGTAC. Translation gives CASSRGGDSYEQY. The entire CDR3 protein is CASSRGGDSYEQYF.

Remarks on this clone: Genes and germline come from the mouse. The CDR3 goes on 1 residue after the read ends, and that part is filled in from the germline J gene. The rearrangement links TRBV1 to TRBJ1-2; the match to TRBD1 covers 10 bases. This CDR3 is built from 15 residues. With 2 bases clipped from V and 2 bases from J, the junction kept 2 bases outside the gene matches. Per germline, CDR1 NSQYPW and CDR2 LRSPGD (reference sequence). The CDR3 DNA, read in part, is TGCACCTGCAGTGCAAGGGACAGGGGCAACTCCGACTACACC. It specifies CTCSARDRGNSDYT. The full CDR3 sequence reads CTCSARDRGNSDYTF.

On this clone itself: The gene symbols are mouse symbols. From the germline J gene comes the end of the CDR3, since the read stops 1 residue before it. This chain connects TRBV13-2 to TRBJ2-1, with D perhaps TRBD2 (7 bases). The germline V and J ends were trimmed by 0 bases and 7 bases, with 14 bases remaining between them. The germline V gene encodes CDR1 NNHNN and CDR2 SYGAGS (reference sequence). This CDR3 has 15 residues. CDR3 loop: CASGDAKGGGAEQFF. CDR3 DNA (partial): TGTGCCAGCGGTGATGCGAAGGGGGGCGGGGCTGAGCAGTTC.

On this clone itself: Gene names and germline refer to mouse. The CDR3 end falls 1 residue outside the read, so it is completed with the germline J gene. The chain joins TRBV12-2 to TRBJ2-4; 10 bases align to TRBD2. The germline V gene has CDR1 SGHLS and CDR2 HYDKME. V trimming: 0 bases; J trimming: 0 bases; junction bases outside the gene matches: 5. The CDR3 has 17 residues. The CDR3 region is CASSLEGLGASQNTLYF. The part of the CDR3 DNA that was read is TGTGCCAGCTCTCTCGAAGGACTGGGGGCTAGTCAAAACACCTTGTAC.

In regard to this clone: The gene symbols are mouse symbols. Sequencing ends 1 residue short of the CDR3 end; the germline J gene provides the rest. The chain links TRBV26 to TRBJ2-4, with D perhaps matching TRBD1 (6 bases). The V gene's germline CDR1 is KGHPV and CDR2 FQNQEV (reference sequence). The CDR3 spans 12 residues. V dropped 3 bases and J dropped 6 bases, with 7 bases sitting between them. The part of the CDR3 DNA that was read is TGTGCCAGCAGTCTCGACAGGAACACCTTGTAC. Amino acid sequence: CASSLDRNTLY. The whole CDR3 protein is CASSLDRNTLYF.